The source of this TCR beta chain is a study of cytomegalovirus exposure and HLA in healthy donors (dated by TCRdb to between 2016 and 2019). With respect to the entire study: An earlier analysis of some 500 of the donors reported about 290 Gb of sequence data and around 110 million unique TCR beta sequences from approximately 180 million T cells. A separate validation cohort of roughly 130 different subjects was used in addition to the approximately 700-subject first cohort. Roughly 5 DR-DQ haplotypes were handled as single units for association and clustering because linkage in the cohort was strong. In a later genetic analysis, genome-wide SNP genotypes for about three fifths of the 666 donors were used, and that subset was treated as a discovery cohort. To predict cytomegalovirus infection status, the study brought together high-throughput TCR immunosequencing, statistical association of individual TCRs with disease status, and machine learning. Class I and class II HLA loci were covered by the typing at four-digit resolution. Donor age, sex, ethnicity and CMV serostatus were collected together with the repertoire data. About 330 gigabases of sequencing data and around 90 million unique TCR sequences made up an early release that covered 500 to 700 HLA-typed donors. The aim of the study was to test whether cataloging public T cell receptors could identify signatures of past pathogen exposure. Of the roughly 390 genotyped donors, roughly 85% fell in the genetic ancestry cluster associated with self-reported Caucasian donors. Among a few hundred genotyped donors of the cohort, an average of 235,054 unique TCR beta nucleotide sequences were sequenced per donor, around 18% of them non-productive. The number of typed donors differed by locus: about 620-640 for A, B, C, DRB1 and DQB1; 522 for DQA1; roughly 600 for DPA1; and approximately 450 for DPB1. To decide whether each TCR beta V gene segment behaved as functional or pseudogenic, an earlier analysis of nearly 600 of the donors relied on high-throughput TCR beta sequencing. The T cell repertoires of around 670 subjects were profiled by immunosequencing and related to cytomegalovirus serostatus. Rather than using new phenotypic data, the later analysis identified candidate immune exposures from TCR beta sequences and from how often those sequences occurred across donors. To study patterns of TCR occurrence, a later analysis re-analyzed previously published TCR beta repertoires from 650 to 750 donors and added high-resolution HLA genotyping. All discovery cohort repertoires had been generated using a single sequencing platform.

The paper as a whole reports these results and caveats: A few of the identified cytomegalovirus-associated TCR beta chains were confirmed in vitro to be specific for cytomegalovirus antigens. In both the original and validation cohorts, the classifier was reported to diagnose cytomegalovirus status with high specificity and sensitivity. In a later analysis, HLA-associated TCR beta chains showed more clonal expansion and lower generation probabilities than non-associated chains that were equally common. Roughly uniform sequencing depth across donors was assumed in presence/absence analyses, although this assumption may not hold. A further reported finding was that TCR beta sequences accurately predicted the HLA-A and HLA-B alleles for most subjects in the first cohort. In the study, roughly 160 TCR beta chains were listed as associated with cytomegalovirus. Linkage disequilibrium might explain the correlated functional status among segregating V segments, but an unknown experimental factor could not be ruled out. In a later analysis, several top co-occurrence clusters were reported to appear linked to parvovirus B19, influenza, CMV and Epstein-Barr virus. An association between a missense DCLRE1C variant and V-gene and J-gene trimming of TCR beta chains was found in a later genetic analysis and replicated in an independent cohort. A later analysis found that TCR association rates varied across HLA loci, with DRB1 alleles showing the most associated TCRs and HLA-C alleles the fewest. The authors suggested that the approach could potentially be generalized to other disease states and immunological phenotypes. In a later genetic analysis, fewer N-insertions in productive TCRs were reported among donors in an Asian-associated ancestry cluster than the roughly 700-donor mean. Some IMGT-functional V segments, including TRBV6-2 and TRBV6-3, could not be told apart with the 87-base-pair reads, so those segments were excluded. Because some donors lacked HLA typing at each locus, the association tests relied only on the typed subset. Most TCR sequences were observed very rarely across donors, whereas some public TCRs were present in many individuals. Broadly in line with IMGT annotations, most TCR beta V segments showed up in productive rearrangements about 87% or about 30% of the time in an earlier analysis of around 600 of the donors. The only immune exposure information available for the cohort was CMV serostatus. Specific HLA alleles were associated with over 15,000 TCR beta sequences at a false discovery rate of 0.05 in a later analysis. Strong co-occurrence of HLA alleles, especially DR and DQ, made assigning TCR associations to individual alleles difficult. According to a later analysis, most CMV-associated TCR beta chains appeared to be HLA-restricted, and the HLA associations seemed to be driven largely by CMV exposure. Because counts were too low, about 18 rarely observed V segments, including chromosome 9 orphons, were left out of the earlier analysis of some 600 of the donors. A group of highly shared sequence variants was considered likely to be a technical artifact of the sequencing pipeline. This cohort had only TCR beta chains sequenced, and the lack of alpha or paired-chain data limited which features could be detected.

CDR1 MDHEN and CDR2 SYDVKM are derived from the germline V gene. Here V drops 6 bases and J drops 5 bases, and the junction holds 12 bases not matched to any gene. Its CDR3 holds 16 amino acids, cysteine through phenylalanine. Only CDR3 DNA remains: 48 bases, in frame from the first base. Of note for this clone: The antigen it recognizes is unknown. Qualities for individual bases were not recorded, and no much larger clone is one base off.

The library was obtained by the immunoSEQ multiplex PCR assay. The multiplex PCR relied on a mix of 60 forward primers for TCR Vbeta segments and 13 reverse primers for TCR Jbeta segments. A multiplex PCR assay on genomic DNA amplified the CDR3 region of rearranged TCR beta genes. On the Illumina HiSeq System, the amplified TCR beta libraries were sequenced as 87-base-pair reads. In the authors' own workflow: A later analysis counted about 76 million unique TCR beta chains across the 650 to 700 repertoires, and about 10 million of these chains were shared by at least two donors. Raw reads were error-corrected and collapsed into unique sequences by a nearest-neighbor algorithm in which closely related sequences were merged to remove PCR and sequencing errors. To assign V, D and J gene segments, CDR3 sequences were aligned to IMGT reference sequences. Each retained sequence needed at least a six-nucleotide match to both a V gene segment and a J gene segment. A rearrangement was called productive if the CDR3 had no stop codons and remained in frame with V and J, and every other rearrangement was called non-productive. CDR3 was defined by IMGT convention, running from the second conserved V-encoded cysteine to the conserved J-encoded phenylalanine. The earlier analysis of 587 of the donors excluded sequences that lacked an unambiguous match to a single V gene segment. An earlier analysis of several hundred of the donors called V segments functional above 56.7% productive rearrangements and segregating when the between-donor standard deviation exceeded 5%. A statistical classification framework was developed to diagnose cytomegalovirus status using the catalog of TCR beta chain sequences. In a later analysis, TCR nucleotide sequences were compared against IMGT/GENE-DB human TR gene sequences so that V and J genes could be assigned. The TCRdist pipeline was used in a later analysis to assign CDR3 sequences and most-parsimonious VDJ recombination scenarios. In a later analysis, every TCR beta chain was defined by the combination of its CDR3 amino acid sequence and its V-gene family, and reads without a unique V-gene family were dropped. In a later analysis, several hundred highly shared, low-generation-probability nucleotide sequences were removed to address suspected cross-contamination and a sequencing artifact. A later analysis calculated a clonal expansion index for each public chain from normalized within-repertoire ranks of inferred template counts. Generation probabilities in a later analysis came from a VDJ recombination model fitted to out-of-frame rearrangements, and those results were checked against IGoR. In a later analysis, TCR-TCR, TCR-HLA and TCR-CMV co-occurrence was scored with hypergeometric tests, and a repertoire-size bias correction was applied to TCR pairs. A later analysis estimated false discovery rates by permuting HLA or CMV assignments 20 times. In a later analysis, co-occurring TCRs were grouped with DBSCAN, and TCRdist sequence similarity was added when clustering was performed within HLA-allele-positive subsets. Co-occurrence clustering excluded repertoires with fewer than 30,000 or more than 120,000 public chains, plus five with anomalous nucleotide sharing. Held by TCRdb, this immuneACCESS table contains in-frame sequences only and omits some clones. Under half of the omission traces to an unresolved V gene where checked; the cause of the rest is unknown. That table furnishes V, J and clone size, whereas the DNA furnished D and trimming. In all, the sample holds around 130,000 clones, and 75% to 85% of those were seen once. The ten largest clones take up 3% to 3.5% of the sample.

The cohort was made up of 666 healthy bone marrow donors. Cohort members were all nominally healthy when sampled, although unrecorded immune exposures were likely present. The donor was CMV seronegative and was included in the group of 352 seronegative cohort members. Each donor provided a peripheral blood sample, and peripheral blood mononuclear cells were used for TCR beta sequencing. Genomic DNA extraction from the blood cell samples was performed with the Qiagen DNeasy Blood Extraction Kit. The chain is made from TRBV28 and TRBJ1-1, and 10 junctional nucleotides match TRBD1. The clonotype comes from a male donor in good health and CMV-seronegative. Sequencing was carried out using PBMCs. The DNA sequence follows: TGTGCCAGCAGACGCACTGGGGACAGGGGTAGAACTGAAGCTTTCTTT. It translates as CASRRTGDRGRTEAFF.